The rows below give T cell receptor beta chains drawn from one sample of a study of blood T cell repertoires in COVID-19. Some clones are missing from TCRdb's copy, which holds only in-frame ones; the method was immunoSEQ multiplex PCR. The data hold 350,000 to 400,000 clones, with roughly nine tenths observed a single time. Material: PBMCs or T cells enriched from blood (not recorded which). The source is a woman aged 40 to 55 who had been exposed to COVID-19. Both conserved end residues are part of each CDR3. Fields, in order: V gene, clone size, J gene, D gene, CDR3 protein, CDR3 DNA. The D gene is left open where the match is weak. Expanded clones are given a class, and other clones once, few, many or no size at all.

v_gene: TRBV2
abundance: -
j_gene: TRBJ2-3
d_gene: TRBD2
CDR3aa: CASANSGVDTQYF
CDR3nt: TGTGCCAGCGCCAATAGCGGGGTCGATACGCAGTATTTT

v_gene: TRBV5-1
abundance: -
j_gene: TRBJ1-2
d_gene: TRBD1
CDR3aa: CASSLGTGVYGYTF
CDR3nt: TGCGCCAGCAGCTTGGGGACAGGAGTCTATGGCTACACCTTC

v_gene: TRBV20-1
abundance: once
j_gene: TRBJ2-2
d_gene: TRBD1
CDR3aa: CSASKGAGGTGELFF
CDR3nt: TGCAGTGCTAGTAAGGGGGCGGGTGGCACCGGGGAGCTGTTTTTT

v_gene: TRBV19
abundance: -
j_gene: TRBJ2-3
d_gene: -
CDR3aa: CASSIRHTLIPDTQYF
CDR3nt: TGTGCCAGTAGTATCCGTCACACGTTAATACCAGATACGCAGTATTTT

v_gene: TRBV15
abundance: -
j_gene: TRBJ1-1
d_gene: TRBD1
CDR3aa: CATSKGQGVFTEAFF
CDR3nt: TGTGCCACCAGCAAGGGACAGGGGGTCTTCACTGAAGCTTTCTTT

v_gene: TRBV5-1
abundance: -
j_gene: TRBJ1-3
d_gene: -
CDR3aa: CASSPNRAGNTIYF
CDR3nt: TGCGCCAGCAGCCCCAACAGGGCTGGAAACACCATATATTTT

v_gene: TRBV24-1
abundance: -
j_gene: TRBJ1-5
d_gene: TRBD1
CDR3aa: CATSDPSTGKENRPQHF
CDR3nt: TGTGCCACCAGTGACCCTTCGACAGGGAAGGAAAATCGACCCCAGCATTTT

v_gene: TRBV5-1
abundance: -
j_gene: TRBJ2-2
d_gene: -
CDR3aa: CASSLGASPNTGELFF
CDR3nt: TGCGCCAGCAGCTTGGGGGCCTCTCCGAACACCGGGGAGCTGTTTTTT

v_gene: TRBV5-1
abundance: -
j_gene: TRBJ1-1
d_gene: -
CDR3aa: CASSGEDGDGTEAFF
CDR3nt: TGCGCCAGCAGCGGGGAGGACGGGGACGGCACTGAAGCTTTCTTT

v_gene: TRBV11-2
abundance: -
j_gene: TRBJ1-2
d_gene: -
CDR3aa: CASSPGQLYGYTF
CDR3nt: TGTGCCAGCAGCCCGGGACAACTCTATGGCTACACCTTC

v_gene: TRBV5-1
abundance: once
j_gene: TRBJ2-7
d_gene: -
CDR3aa: CASSLATLSAQAYEQYF
CDR3nt: TGCGCCAGCAGCTTGGCCACTTTGTCGGCTCAGGCCTACGAGCAGTACTTC

v_gene: TRBV18
abundance: -
j_gene: TRBJ1-1
d_gene: TRBD1
CDR3aa: CASSPLGTGHQSEAFF
CDR3nt: TGTGCCAGCTCACCACTCGGGACAGGCCATCAGTCTGAAGCTTTCTTT

v_gene: TRBV10-3
abundance: -
j_gene: TRBJ1-4
d_gene: TRBD1
CDR3aa: CATRADRGNEKLFF
CDR3nt: TGTGCCACCCGCGCGGACAGGGGTAATGAAAAACTGTTTTTT

v_gene: TRBV2
abundance: -
j_gene: TRBJ2-7
d_gene: -
CDR3aa: CASRFLEEPSYEQYF
CDR3nt: TGTGCCAGCAGATTCTTGGAGGAACCGTCCTACGAGCAGTACTTC

v_gene: TRBV14
abundance: -
j_gene: TRBJ1-6
d_gene: TRBD1
CDR3aa: CASSQDGTGMRDNSPLHF
CDR3nt: TGTGCCAGCAGCCAAGATGGGACAGGGATGAGAGATAATTCACCCCTCCACTTT

v_gene: TRBV7-9
abundance: -
j_gene: TRBJ1-2
d_gene: -
CDR3aa: CASSSRTANYGYTF
CDR3nt: TGTGCCAGCAGCTCCCGGACAGCTAACTATGGCTACACCTTC

v_gene: TRBV30
abundance: -
j_gene: TRBJ1-2
d_gene: TRBD1
CDR3aa: CAWSRRQGAYGYTF
CDR3nt: TGTGCCTGGAGCAGAAGACAGGGGGCCTATGGCTACACCTTC

v_gene: TRBV7-6
abundance: -
j_gene: TRBJ2-1
d_gene: TRBD2
CDR3aa: CASSQGLAGYNEQFF
CDR3nt: TGTGCCAGCAGCCAGGGACTAGCGGGCTACAATGAGCAGTTCTTC

v_gene: TRBV6-5
abundance: -
j_gene: TRBJ1-2
d_gene: -
CDR3aa: CASSPSTPNRSGYTF
CDR3nt: TGTGCCAGCAGTCCTTCCACCCCAAACAGATCCGGCTACACCTTC

v_gene: TRBV13
abundance: -
j_gene: TRBJ1-2
d_gene: -
CDR3aa: CASRPKSGRGSRNYGYTF
CDR3nt: TGTGCCAGCCGACCTAAGTCAGGACGCGGGAGTAGGAACTATGGCTACACCTTC

v_gene: TRBV18
abundance: -
j_gene: TRBJ2-7
d_gene: TRBD1
CDR3aa: CASSQWTGVEQYF
CDR3nt: TGTGCCAGCTCCCAATGGACAGGGGTGGAGCAGTACTTC

v_gene: TRBV5-4
abundance: -
j_gene: TRBJ2-7
d_gene: TRBD1
CDR3aa: CASSFTTGAYEQYF
CDR3nt: TGTGCCAGCAGCTTCACTACAGGGGCCTACGAGCAGTACTTC

v_gene: TRBV7-2
abundance: -
j_gene: TRBJ1-5
d_gene: -
CDR3aa: CASSPGFSNQPQHF
CDR3nt: TGTGCCAGCAGCCCGGGATTTAGCAATCAGCCCCAGCATTTT

v_gene: TRBV6-5
abundance: -
j_gene: TRBJ1-2
d_gene: TRBD1
CDR3aa: CASRRDRGLTSGYTF
CDR3nt: TGTGCCAGCAGGCGAGACAGGGGGCTAACGAGTGGCTACACCTTC